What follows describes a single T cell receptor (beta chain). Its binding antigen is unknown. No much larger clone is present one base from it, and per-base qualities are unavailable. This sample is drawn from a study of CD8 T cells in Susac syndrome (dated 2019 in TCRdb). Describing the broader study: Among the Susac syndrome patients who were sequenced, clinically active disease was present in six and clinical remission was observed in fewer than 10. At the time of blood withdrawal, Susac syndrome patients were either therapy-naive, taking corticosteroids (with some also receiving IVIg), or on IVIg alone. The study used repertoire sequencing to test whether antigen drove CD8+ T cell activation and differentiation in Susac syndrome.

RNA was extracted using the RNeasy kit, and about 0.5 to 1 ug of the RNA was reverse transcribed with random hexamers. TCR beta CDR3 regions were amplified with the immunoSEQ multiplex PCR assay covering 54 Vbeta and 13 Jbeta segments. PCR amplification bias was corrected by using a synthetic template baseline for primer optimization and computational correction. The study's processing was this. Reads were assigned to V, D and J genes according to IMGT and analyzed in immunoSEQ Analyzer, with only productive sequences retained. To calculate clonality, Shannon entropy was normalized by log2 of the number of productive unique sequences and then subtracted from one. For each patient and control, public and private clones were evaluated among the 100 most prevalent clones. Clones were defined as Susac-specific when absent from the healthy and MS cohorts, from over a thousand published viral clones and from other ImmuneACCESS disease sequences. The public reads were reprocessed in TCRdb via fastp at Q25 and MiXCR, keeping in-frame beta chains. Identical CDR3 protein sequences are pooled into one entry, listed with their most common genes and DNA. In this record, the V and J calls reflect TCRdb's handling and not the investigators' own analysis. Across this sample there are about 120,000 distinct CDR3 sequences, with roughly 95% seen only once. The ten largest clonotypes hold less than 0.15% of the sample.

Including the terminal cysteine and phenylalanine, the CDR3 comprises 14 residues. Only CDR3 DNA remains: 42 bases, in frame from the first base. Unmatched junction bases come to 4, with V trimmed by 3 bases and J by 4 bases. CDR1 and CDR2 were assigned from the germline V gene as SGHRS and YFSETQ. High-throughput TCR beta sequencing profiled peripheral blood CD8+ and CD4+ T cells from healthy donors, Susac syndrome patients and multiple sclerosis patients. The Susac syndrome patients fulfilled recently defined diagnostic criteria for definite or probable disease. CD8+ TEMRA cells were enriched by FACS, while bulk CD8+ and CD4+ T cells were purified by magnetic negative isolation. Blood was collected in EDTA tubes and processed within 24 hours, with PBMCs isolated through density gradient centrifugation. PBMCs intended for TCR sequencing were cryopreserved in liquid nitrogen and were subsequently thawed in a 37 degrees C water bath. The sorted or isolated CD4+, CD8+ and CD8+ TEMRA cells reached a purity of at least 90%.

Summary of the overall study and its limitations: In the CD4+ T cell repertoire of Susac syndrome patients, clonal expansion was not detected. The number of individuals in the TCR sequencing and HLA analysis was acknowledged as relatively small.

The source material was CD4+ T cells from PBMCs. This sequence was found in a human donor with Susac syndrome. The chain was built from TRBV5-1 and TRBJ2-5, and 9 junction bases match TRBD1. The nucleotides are TGCGCCAGCAGCTGGGGACAGGGTTCAGAGACCCAGTACTTC. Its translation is CASSWGQGSETQYF.